These T cell receptor beta chains were read from a single sample in a study of cytomegalovirus exposure and HLA in healthy donors. Produced via immunoSEQ multiplex PCR; TCRdb's table is partial and in-frame only. The repertoire holds some 220,000 clones, with approximately 81% as singletons. Sample: PBMCs. The receptor source for this set is a girl under 10 years old in good health and CMV-seronegative. Each CDR3 is given with its conserved first and last residue. The D gene is left open where the match is weak. Size values are once, few and many counts, or a class for expanded clones, and some rows have none.

cdr3_aa | cdr3_nt | j_call | clone_size | v_call | d_call
CASREQGADTQYF | TGCGCCAGCAGAGAACAGGGGGCAGATACGCAGTATTTT | TRBJ2-3 | NA | TRBV10-1 | TRBD1
CASSYSGSQETQYF | TGTGCCAGCAGTTACAGCGGGAGCCAAGAGACCCAGTACTTC | TRBJ2-5 | NA | TRBV6-5 | TRBD2
CASSNSPGANYGYTF | TGTGCCAGCAGTAACAGCCCGGGGGCTAACTATGGCTACACCTTC | TRBJ1-2 | once | TRBV6-5 | NA
CASSRGQGADGYTF | TGTGCCAGCAGCAGGGGACAGGGGGCGGATGGCTACACCTTC | TRBJ1-2 | NA | TRBV7-9 | TRBD1
CSVKRQGGTNEKLFF | TGCAGCGTGAAAAGACAGGGCGGAACTAATGAAAAACTGTTTTTT | TRBJ1-4 | NA | TRBV29-1 | TRBD1
CASSRDWAPEAFF | TGTGCCAGCAGCCGGGACTGGGCCCCTGAAGCTTTCTTT | TRBJ1-1 | once | TRBV5-4 | NA
CASSVGNSGDTDTQYF | TGTGCCAGCAGCGTAGGGAATAGCGGGGACACAGATACGCAGTATTTT | TRBJ2-3 | NA | TRBV9 | TRBD2
CASSEEGEGWTEAFF | TGTGCCAGCAGTGAAGAGGGGGAGGGTTGGACTGAAGCTTTCTTT | TRBJ1-1 | NA | TRBV6-1 | NA
CASGETSYNEQFF | TGCGCCAGCGGAGAAACCTCCTACAATGAGCAGTTCTTC | TRBJ2-1 | NA | TRBV10-2 | NA
CASSEFEDDYGYTF | TGTGCCAGCAGTGAATTCGAGGATGACTATGGCTACACCTTC | TRBJ1-2 | NA | TRBV25-1 | NA
CASSQGTAQQYF | TGTGCCAGTAGCCAAGGGACAGCCCAGCAGTACTTC | TRBJ2-4 | few | TRBV19 | TRBD1
CASSLERVSTDTQYF | TGCGCCAGCAGCTTGGAGCGGGTCAGCACAGATACGCAGTATTTT | TRBJ2-3 | once | TRBV5-1 | NA
CAWIPYGQKPEAFF | TGTGCCTGGATCCCTTATGGGCAGAAACCTGAAGCTTTCTTT | TRBJ1-1 | NA | TRBV30 | NA
CASSPSTVETQYF | TGTGCCAGCTCACCCTCTACAGTGGAGACCCAGTACTTC | TRBJ2-5 | NA | TRBV18 | NA
CASSFEGNYGYTF | TGCGCCAGCAGCTTCGAGGGAAACTATGGCTACACCTTC | TRBJ1-2 | NA | TRBV5-1 | NA
CASSSRTGYNYGYTF | TGCGCCAGCAGCTCTCGGACAGGCTATAACTATGGCTACACCTTC | TRBJ1-2 | NA | TRBV5-1 | TRBD1
CASTPTGAYEQYF | TGTGCCAGTACCCCGACAGGAGCCTACGAGCAGTACTTC | TRBJ2-7 | once | TRBV19 | NA
CASGGTANEKLFF | TGCGCCAGCGGGGGGACAGCTAATGAAAAACTGTTTTTT | TRBJ1-4 | NA | TRBV10-2 | TRBD1
CASTGAYEQYF | TGTGCCAGCACCGGGGCCTACGAGCAGTACTTC | TRBJ2-7 | few | TRBV6-1 | NA
CASSGGGGETQYF | TGTGCCAGCAGCGGGGGGGGAGGGGAGACCCAGTACTTC | TRBJ2-5 | NA | TRBV2 | TRBD2
CAWDEGLYYGYTF | TGTGCCTGGGACGAGGGCCTTTACTATGGCTACACCTTC | TRBJ1-2 | NA | TRBV30 | NA
CASSGLAGPYEQYF | TGTGCCAGCAGTGGACTAGCGGGGCCCTACGAGCAGTACTTC | TRBJ2-7 | NA | TRBV2 | TRBD2
CASSIAGRGQPQHF | TGTGCCAGTAGTATAGCCGGCAGGGGTCAGCCCCAGCATTTT | TRBJ1-5 | once | TRBV19 | NA
CASSLGSSYNEQFF | TGTGCCAGCAGCTTAGGCAGCTCCTACAATGAGCAGTTCTTC | TRBJ2-1 | NA | TRBV11-3 | NA
CAWSSTAGVTDTQYF | TGTGCCTGGAGTTCGACAGCGGGGGTCACAGATACGCAGTATTTT | TRBJ2-3 | once | TRBV30 | TRBD2
CASSLGALAGGLGTDTQYF | TGTGCCAGCAGCTTAGGTGCTCTAGCGGGGGGACTTGGCACAGATACGCAGTATTTT | TRBJ2-3 | NA | TRBV7-2 | TRBD2
CASSWVTGNRSGNTIYF | TGTGCCAGCAGCTGGGTTACAGGTAATAGGTCTGGAAACACCATATATTTT | TRBJ1-3 | NA | TRBV5-5 | NA
CASNTGGYGYTF | TGTGCCAGCAATACAGGGGGCTATGGCTACACCTTC | TRBJ1-2 | NA | TRBV2 | TRBD1
CASSPSGDTGELFF | TGTGCCAGCTCACCATCAGGGGACACCGGGGAGCTGTTTTTT | TRBJ2-2 | NA | TRBV18 | NA
CASSLRRGSGNTIYF | TGTGCCAGCAGCTTACGTAGGGGTTCAGGAAACACCATATATTTT | TRBJ1-3 | NA | TRBV7-2 | NA
CASSLGVGEGGEQYF | TGTGCCAGCAGCTTAGGGGTGGGGGAGGGCGGAGAGCAGTACTTC | TRBJ2-7 | NA | TRBV7-9 | TRBD2
CASSPGRGGWKNGKNGYTF | TGTGCCAGCAGCCCTGGCAGGGGAGGGTGGAAAAACGGGAAAAATGGCTACACCTTC | TRBJ1-2 | NA | TRBV7-8 | NA
CASSLTGPSGNTIYF | TGTGCCAGCAGCTTGACGGGTCCCTCTGGAAACACCATATATTTT | TRBJ1-3 | NA | TRBV5-4 | NA
CASSDTGSNQPQHF | TGTGCCAGCAGCGATACAGGGTCCAATCAGCCCCAGCATTTT | TRBJ1-5 | NA | TRBV6-6 | NA
CASGSSGTSGRNEQFF | TGCGCCAGCGGATCGTCCGGGACTAGCGGGAGAAATGAGCAGTTCTTC | TRBJ2-1 | NA | TRBV5-1 | TRBD2
CAWSVWFGGGTDTQYF | TGTGCCTGGAGTGTATGGTTCGGGGGGGGCACAGATACGCAGTATTTT | TRBJ2-3 | NA | TRBV30 | TRBD2
CASSEGANTGELFF | TGTGCCAGCAGTGAGGGAGCGAACACCGGGGAGCTGTTTTTT | TRBJ2-2 | NA | TRBV6-1 | NA
CASSPGEGTEAFF | TGTGCCAGCAGCCCAGGGGAGGGAACTGAAGCTTTCTTT | TRBJ1-1 | NA | TRBV9 | NA
CASSLARYRVSNEKLFF | TGTGCCAGCAGCTTAGCCCGTTATCGGGTATCTAATGAAAAACTGTTTTTT | TRBJ1-4 | NA | TRBV7-9 | NA
CASSLDSGRGQEAFF | TGTGCCAGCAGCTTAGACAGCGGCAGGGGGCAGGAAGCTTTCTTT | TRBJ1-1 | NA | TRBV7-6 | TRBD1
CASSETTGAYEQYF | TGTGCCAGCAGTGAAACCACAGGAGCCTACGAGCAGTACTTC | TRBJ2-7 | NA | TRBV25-1 | NA
CASSYSRQGYSPLHF | TGTGCCAGCAGTTACTCGAGACAGGGGTATTCACCCCTCCACTTT | TRBJ1-6 | NA | TRBV6-6 | TRBD1
CASSDSSPGGWDTGELFF | TGTGCCAGCAGTGACAGTAGTCCAGGGGGCTGGGACACCGGGGAGCTGTTTTTT | TRBJ2-2 | NA | TRBV6-4 | TRBD1
CASSLSGVSYEQYF | TGTGCCAGCAGTTTATCAGGGGTCTCCTACGAGCAGTACTTC | TRBJ2-7 | NA | TRBV27 | NA
CAISPPPEREDDQPQHF | TGTGCCATCAGTCCTCCCCCCGAGAGGGAGGATGATCAGCCCCAGCATTTT | TRBJ1-5 | NA | TRBV10-3 | NA
CASSEFGEQFF | TGTGCCAGCAGCGAGTTCGGTGAGCAGTTCTTC | TRBJ2-1 | once | TRBV21-1 | NA
CASSPGGLAGVSGELFF | TGTGCCAGTAGCCCCGGGGGACTAGCGGGAGTGTCCGGGGAGCTGTTTTTT | TRBJ2-2 | NA | TRBV19 | TRBD2
CASRDFSYEQYF | TGCGCCAGCCGGGACTTCTCCTACGAGCAGTACTTC | TRBJ2-7 | NA | TRBV10-2 | NA
CASSEWGTASYNEQFF | TGTGCCAGCAGTGAATGGGGGACAGCGAGCTACAATGAGCAGTTCTTC | TRBJ2-1 | NA | TRBV25-1 | TRBD1
CASSARLLAGGNEQFF | TGTGCCAGCAGTGCACGTCTACTAGCGGGGGGTAATGAGCAGTTCTTC | TRBJ2-1 | NA | TRBV27 | TRBD2
CATRTGTGRYEQYF | TGTGCGACACGGACCGGGACAGGGAGGTACGAGCAGTACTTC | TRBJ2-7 | NA | TRBV19 | TRBD1
CASNLDMTIGNTIYF | TGTGCCAGCAACTTGGACATGACCATTGGAAACACCATATATTTT | TRBJ1-3 | NA | TRBV2 | NA
CASSVAGTSGSYEQFF | TGTGCCAGCAGCGTAGCCGGGACTAGCGGGAGTTATGAGCAGTTCTTC | TRBJ2-1 | NA | TRBV9 | TRBD2
CASSRAPGSGGNTIYF | TGTGCCAGCAGCCGAGCCCCAGGGTCTGGCGGAAACACCATATATTTT | TRBJ1-3 | NA | TRBV11-2 | NA